The entry below gives a single T cell receptor (beta chain) sequence along with its context. What it binds is not known. The data were obtained in a study of STAT3 mutations in large granular lymphocyte leukemia. Study-level information: Over half of T-LGLL patients had one or more immunosuppressive regimens. Notes on the study in general: A small but highly pathogenic clone may have been missed. No sample exists from the first appearance of each clone. After therapy, about 35% of the 18 patients switched clonotypes, all new clones STAT3 wild type. Every T-cell large granular lymphocyte leukemia patient had at least one immunodominant TCR beta clonotype.

CDR1 is MNHEY and CDR2 is SMNVEV in the germline V gene (reference sequence). V was clipped by 2 bases and J by 7 bases, with 12 bases between them. The CDR3 runs to 14 residues. Assay: immunoSEQ multiplex PCR; the TCRdb copy retains only in-frame clones and omits some. This sample has about 12,000 clones; 76% occur once, and the top ten carry roughly 50%. The source of this sequence is a man aged 60 to 75 with T-cell large granular lymphocyte leukemia. Some clones in this sample may be carry-over from other donors' samples. The V and J genes are TRBV27 and TRBJ2-1; D is perhaps TRBD1 (6 bases). The sample taken for sequencing was peripheral blood mononuclear cells. Written as DNA, the CDR3 is TGTGCCAGCAGTTTAGGGCAGGGGATTAATGAGCAGTTCTTC. This gives the protein CASSLGQGINEQFF.